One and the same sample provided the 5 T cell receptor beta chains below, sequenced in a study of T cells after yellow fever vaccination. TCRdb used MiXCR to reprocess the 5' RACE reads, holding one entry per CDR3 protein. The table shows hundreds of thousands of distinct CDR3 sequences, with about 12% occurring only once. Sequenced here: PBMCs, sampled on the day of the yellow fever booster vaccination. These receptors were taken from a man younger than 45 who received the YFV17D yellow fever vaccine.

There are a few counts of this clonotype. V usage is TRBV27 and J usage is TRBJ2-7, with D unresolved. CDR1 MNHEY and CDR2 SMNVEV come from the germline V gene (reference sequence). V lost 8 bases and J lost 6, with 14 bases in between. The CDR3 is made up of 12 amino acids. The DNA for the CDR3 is TGTGCCAGCGGCCCCGCTGGGCTCGAGCAGTACTTC. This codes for CASGPAGLEQYF.

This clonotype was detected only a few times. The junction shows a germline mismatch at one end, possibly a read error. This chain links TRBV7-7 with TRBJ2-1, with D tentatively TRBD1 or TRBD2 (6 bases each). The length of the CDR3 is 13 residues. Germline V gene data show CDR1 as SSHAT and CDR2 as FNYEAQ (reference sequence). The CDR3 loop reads CASSLERGDEQFF. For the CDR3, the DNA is TGTGCTAGCAGCTTAGAGAGGGGGGATGAGCAGTTCTTC.

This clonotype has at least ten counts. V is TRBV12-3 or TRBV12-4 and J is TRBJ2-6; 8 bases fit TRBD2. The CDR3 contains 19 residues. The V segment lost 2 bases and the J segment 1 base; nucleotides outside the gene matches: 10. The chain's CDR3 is CASSLSTSGRQSGANVLTF. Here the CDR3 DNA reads TGTGCCAGCAGTTTAAGTACTAGCGGAAGACAATCTGGGGCCAACGTCCTGACTTTC.

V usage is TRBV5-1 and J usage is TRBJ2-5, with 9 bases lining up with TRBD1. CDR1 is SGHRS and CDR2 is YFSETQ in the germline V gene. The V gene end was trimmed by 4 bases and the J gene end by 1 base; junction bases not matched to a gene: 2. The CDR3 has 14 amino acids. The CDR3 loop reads CASSAGQGQETQYF. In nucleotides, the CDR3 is TGCGCCAGCAGCGCGGGACAGGGCCAAGAGACCCAGTACTTC.

CDR3 residues: CSARDVRAGGVYEQYF. The CDR3 DNA reads TGCAGTGCTAGAGATGTCCGGGCAGGGGGAGTGTACGAGCAGTACTTC. The rearrangement links TRBV20-1 to TRBJ2-7; 7 bases match TRBD1. Germline assignment: CDR1 DFQATT and CDR2 SNEGSKA (reference sequence). The CDR3 extends over 16 amino acids. The J segment lost 4 bases and the V segment lost 0 bases, leaving 12 bases of the junction unmatched.